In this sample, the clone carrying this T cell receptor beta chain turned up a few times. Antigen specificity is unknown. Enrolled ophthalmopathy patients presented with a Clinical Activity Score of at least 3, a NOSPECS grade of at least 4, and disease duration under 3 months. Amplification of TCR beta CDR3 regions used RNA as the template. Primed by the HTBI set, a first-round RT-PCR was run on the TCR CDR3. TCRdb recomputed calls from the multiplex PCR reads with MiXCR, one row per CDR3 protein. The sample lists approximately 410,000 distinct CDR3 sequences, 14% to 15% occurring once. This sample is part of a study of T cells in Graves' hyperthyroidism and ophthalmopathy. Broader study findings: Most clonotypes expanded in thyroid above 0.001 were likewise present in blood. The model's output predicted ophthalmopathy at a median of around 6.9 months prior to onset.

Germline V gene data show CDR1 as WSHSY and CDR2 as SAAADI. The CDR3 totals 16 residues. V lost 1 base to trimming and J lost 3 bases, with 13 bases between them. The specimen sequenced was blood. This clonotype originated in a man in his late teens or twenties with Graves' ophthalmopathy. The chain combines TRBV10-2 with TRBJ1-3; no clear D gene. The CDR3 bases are TGCGCCAGCAGTGAGTGGGTAGGGAGAGATGGAAACACCATATATTTT. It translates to CASSEWVGRDGNTIYF.